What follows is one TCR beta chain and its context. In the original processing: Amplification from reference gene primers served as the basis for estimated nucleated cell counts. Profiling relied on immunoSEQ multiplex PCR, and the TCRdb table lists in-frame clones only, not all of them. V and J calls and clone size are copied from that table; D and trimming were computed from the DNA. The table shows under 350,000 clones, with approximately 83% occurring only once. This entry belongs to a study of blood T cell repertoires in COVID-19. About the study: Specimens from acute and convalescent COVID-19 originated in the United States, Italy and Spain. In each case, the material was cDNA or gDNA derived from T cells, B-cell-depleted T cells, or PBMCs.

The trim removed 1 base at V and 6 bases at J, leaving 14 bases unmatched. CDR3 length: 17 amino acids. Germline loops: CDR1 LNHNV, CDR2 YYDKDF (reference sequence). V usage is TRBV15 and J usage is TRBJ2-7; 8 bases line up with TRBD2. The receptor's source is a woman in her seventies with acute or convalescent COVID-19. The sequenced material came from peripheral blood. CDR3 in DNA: TGTGCCACCAGCAGAGGGACGAAGAGCGGGGGCAACAGCGAGCAGTACTTC. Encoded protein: CATSRGTKSGGNSEQYF.